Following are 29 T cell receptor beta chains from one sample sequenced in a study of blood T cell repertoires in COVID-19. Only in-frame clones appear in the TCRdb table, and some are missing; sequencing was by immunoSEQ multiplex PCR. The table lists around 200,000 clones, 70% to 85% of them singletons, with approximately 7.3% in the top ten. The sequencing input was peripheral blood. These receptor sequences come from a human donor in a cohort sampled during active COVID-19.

The CDR3 DNA reads TGTGCCAGCAGGACTACTAGCGGGGGACCCAATGAGCAGTTCTTC. As protein: CASRTTSGGPNEQFF. The rearrangement uses TRBV7-9 and TRBJ2-1, with 11 bases identical to TRBD2. CDR3 size: 15 residues. In germline, CDR1 is SEHNR, CDR2 FQNEAQ (reference sequence). The trim removed 6 bases at V and 6 bases at J, leaving 7 bases unmatched.

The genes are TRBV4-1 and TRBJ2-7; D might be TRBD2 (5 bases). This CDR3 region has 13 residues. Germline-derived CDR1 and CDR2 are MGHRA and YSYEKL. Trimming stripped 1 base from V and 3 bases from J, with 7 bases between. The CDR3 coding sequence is TGCGCCAGCAGCCAAGTCCGGGGCTACGAGCAGTACTTC. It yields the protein CASSQVRGYEQYF.

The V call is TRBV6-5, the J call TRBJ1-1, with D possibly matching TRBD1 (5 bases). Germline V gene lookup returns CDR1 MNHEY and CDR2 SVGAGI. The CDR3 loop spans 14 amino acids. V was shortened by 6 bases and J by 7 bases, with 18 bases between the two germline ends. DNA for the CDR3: TGTGCCAGCAGCTCCGACAGCCGCAGGATTGAAGCTTTCTTT. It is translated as CASSSDSRRIEAFF.

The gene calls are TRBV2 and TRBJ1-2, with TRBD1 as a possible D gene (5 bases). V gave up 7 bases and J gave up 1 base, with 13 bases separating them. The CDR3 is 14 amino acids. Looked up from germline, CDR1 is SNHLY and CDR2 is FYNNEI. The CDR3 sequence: CASTISTVNYGYTF. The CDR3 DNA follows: TGTGCCAGCACTATATCGACAGTTAACTATGGCTACACCTTC.

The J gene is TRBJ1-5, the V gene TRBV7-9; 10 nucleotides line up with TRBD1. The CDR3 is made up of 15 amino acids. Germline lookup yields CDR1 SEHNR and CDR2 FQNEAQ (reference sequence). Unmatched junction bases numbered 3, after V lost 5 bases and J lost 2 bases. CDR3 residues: CASSPGQGGNQPQHF. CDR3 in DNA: TGTGCCAGCAGCCCAGGACAGGGGGGCAATCAGCCCCAGCATTTT.

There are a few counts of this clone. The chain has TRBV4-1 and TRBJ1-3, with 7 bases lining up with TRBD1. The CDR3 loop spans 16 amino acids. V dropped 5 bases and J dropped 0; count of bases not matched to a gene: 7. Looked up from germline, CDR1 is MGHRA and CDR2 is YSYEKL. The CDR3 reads CASSNRGRGSGNTIYF. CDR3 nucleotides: TGCGCCAGCAGCAACAGGGGCAGGGGCTCTGGAAACACCATATATTTT.

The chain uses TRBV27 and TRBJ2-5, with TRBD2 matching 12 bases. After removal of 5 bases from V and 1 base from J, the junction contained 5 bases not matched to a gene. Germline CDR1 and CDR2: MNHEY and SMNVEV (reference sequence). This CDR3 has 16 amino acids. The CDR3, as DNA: TGTGCCAGCAGTCGGACTAGCGGGGCCCTCCAAGAGACCCAGTACTTC. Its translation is CASSRTSGALQETQYF.

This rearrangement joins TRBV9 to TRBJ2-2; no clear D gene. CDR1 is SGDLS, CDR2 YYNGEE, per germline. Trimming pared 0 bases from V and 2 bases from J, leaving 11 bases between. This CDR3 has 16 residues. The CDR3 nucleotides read TGTGCCAGCAGCGTAGGGGCTCGGCCAAACACCGGGGAGCTGTTTTTT. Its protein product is CASSVGARPNTGELFF.

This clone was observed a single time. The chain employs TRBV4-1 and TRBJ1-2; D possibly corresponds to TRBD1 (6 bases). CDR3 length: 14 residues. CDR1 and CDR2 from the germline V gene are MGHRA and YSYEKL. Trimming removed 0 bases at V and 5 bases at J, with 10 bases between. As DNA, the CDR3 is TGCGCCAGCAGCCAAGATGGACAGTATTATGGCTACACCTTC. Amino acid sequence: CASSQDGQYYGYTF.

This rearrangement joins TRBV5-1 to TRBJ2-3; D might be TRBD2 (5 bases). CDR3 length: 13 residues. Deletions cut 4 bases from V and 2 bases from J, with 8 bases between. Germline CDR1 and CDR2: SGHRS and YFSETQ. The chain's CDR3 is CASSRLPTDTQYF. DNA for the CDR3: TGCGCCAGCAGCCGACTACCCACAGATACGCAGTATTTT. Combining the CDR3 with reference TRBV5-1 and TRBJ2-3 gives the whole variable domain KAGVTQTPRYLIKTRGQQVTLSCSPISGHRSVSWYQQTPGQGLQFLFEYFSETQRNKGNFPGRFSGRQFSNSRSEMNVSTLELGDSALYLCASSRLPTDTQYFGPGTRLTVL.

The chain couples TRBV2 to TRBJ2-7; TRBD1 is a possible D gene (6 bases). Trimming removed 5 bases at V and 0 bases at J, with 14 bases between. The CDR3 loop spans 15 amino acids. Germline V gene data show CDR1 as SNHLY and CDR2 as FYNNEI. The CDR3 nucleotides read TGTGCCAGCAGTAGGGACATCCAGAGCTCCTACGAGCAGTACTTC. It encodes CASSRDIQSSYEQYF.

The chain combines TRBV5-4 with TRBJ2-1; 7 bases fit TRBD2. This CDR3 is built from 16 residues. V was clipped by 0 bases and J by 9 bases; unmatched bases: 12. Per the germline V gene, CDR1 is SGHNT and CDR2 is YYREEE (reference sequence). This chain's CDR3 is CASSLGVGRGGSEQFF. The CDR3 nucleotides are TGTGCCAGCAGCTTGGGAGTCGGACGGGGAGGGAGTGAGCAGTTCTTC.

CDR3 in DNA: TGTGCCAGCAGCCCCTACAGTGGAAGTAGCAATCAGCCCCAGCATTTT. This gives the protein CASSPYSGSSNQPQHF. This chain uses TRBV27 with TRBJ1-5; D gene uncertain. The CDR3 totals 16 residues. Trimming removed 6 bases from V and 0 bases from J, with 15 bases in between. Germline CDR1 MNHEY, CDR2 SMNVEV (reference sequence).

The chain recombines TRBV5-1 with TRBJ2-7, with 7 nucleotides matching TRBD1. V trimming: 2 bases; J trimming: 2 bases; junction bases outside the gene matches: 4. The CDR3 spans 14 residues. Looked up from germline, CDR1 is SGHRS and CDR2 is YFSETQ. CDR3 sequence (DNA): TGCGCCAGCAGCTTTAGGCAGGGGGCCTACGAGCAGTACTTC. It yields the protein CASSFRQGAYEQYF. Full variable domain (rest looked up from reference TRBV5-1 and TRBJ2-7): KAGVTQTPRYLIKTRGQQVTLSCSPISGHRSVSWYQQTPGQGLQFLFEYFSETQRNKGNFPGRFSGRQFSNSRSEMNVSTLELGDSALYLCASSFRQGAYEQYFGPGTRLTVT.

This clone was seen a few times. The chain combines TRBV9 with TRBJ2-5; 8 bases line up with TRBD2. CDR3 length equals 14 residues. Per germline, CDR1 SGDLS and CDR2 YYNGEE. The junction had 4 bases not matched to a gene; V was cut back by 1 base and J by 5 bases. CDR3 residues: CASSVSRGEETQYF. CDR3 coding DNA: TGTGCCAGCAGCGTATCGCGGGGGGAGGAGACCCAGTACTTC.

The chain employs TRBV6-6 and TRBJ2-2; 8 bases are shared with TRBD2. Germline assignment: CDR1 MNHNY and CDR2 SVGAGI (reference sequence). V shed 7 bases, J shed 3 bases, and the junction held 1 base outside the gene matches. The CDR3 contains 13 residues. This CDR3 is CASTGRDTGELFF. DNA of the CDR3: TGTGCCAGCACCGGGAGGGACACCGGGGAGCTGTTTTTT.

The CDR3 nucleotides read TGTGCCAGCAGTTTAAACAATGAGCAGTTCTTC. Amino acids: CASSLNNEQFF. The V and J genes are TRBV6-5 and TRBJ2-1; D gene ambiguous. Trimming took 4 bases from V and 5 from J, leaving 3 bases between them. The CDR3 length is 11 residues. The germline V gene encodes CDR1 MNHEY and CDR2 SVGAGI.

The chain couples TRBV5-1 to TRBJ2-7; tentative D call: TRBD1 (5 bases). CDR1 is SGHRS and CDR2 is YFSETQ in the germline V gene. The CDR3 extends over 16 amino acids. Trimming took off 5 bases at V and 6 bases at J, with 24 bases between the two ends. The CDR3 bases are TGCGCCAGCAGTTCGGGCGACAGCTCCGGATTGAGCGAGCAGTACTTC. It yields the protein CASSSGDSSGLSEQYF.

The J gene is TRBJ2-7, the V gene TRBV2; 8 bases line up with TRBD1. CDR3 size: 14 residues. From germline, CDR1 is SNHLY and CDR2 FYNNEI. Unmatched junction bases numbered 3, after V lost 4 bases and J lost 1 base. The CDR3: CASSGGTGSYEQYF. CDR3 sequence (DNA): TGTGCCAGCAGTGGCGGGACAGGATCCTACGAGCAGTACTTC.

CDR3 nucleotide sequence: TGTGCCAGCTCAGCAACAGGGGCTGGCAATCAGCCCCAGCATTTT. This encodes CASSATGAGNQPQHF. The rearrangement links TRBV18 to TRBJ1-5; 7 bases match TRBD1. The CDR3 has 15 residues. The J segment lost 2 bases and the V segment lost 5 bases, leaving 6 bases of the junction unmatched. Looked up from germline, CDR1 is KGHSH and CDR2 is LQKENI.

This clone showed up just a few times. The CDR3 DNA reads as TGTGCCAGCAGCGCTAACAGGGGGTCACCCCTCCACTTT. Translating gives CASSANRGSPLHF. This chain uses TRBV7-3 with TRBJ1-6; TRBD1 matches 8 bases. V was pared by 5 bases and J by 10 bases, with 4 bases of the junction left unmatched. The CDR3 covers 13 residues. Germline values: CDR1 SGHTA, CDR2 FQGTGA.

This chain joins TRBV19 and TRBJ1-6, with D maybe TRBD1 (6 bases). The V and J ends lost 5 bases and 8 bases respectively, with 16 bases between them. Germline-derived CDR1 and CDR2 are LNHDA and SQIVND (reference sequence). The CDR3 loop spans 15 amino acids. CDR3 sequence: CASSPPGQYDSPLHF. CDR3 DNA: TGTGCCAGTAGTCCCCCGGGACAATACGATTCACCCCTCCACTTT.

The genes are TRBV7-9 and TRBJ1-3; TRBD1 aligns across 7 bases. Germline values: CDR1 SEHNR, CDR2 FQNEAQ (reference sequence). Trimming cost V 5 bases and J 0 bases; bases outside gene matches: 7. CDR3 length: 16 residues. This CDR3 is CASSLPGGFSGNTIYF. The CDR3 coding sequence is TGTGCCAGCAGCCTCCCAGGGGGGTTCTCTGGAAACACCATATATTTT. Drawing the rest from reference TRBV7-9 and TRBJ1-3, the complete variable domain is DTGVSQNPRHKITKRGQNVTFRCDPISEHNRLYWYRQTLGQGPEFLTYFQNEAQLEKSRLLSDRFSAERPKGSFSTLEIQRTEQGDSAMYLCASSLPGGFSGNTIYFGEGSWLTVV.

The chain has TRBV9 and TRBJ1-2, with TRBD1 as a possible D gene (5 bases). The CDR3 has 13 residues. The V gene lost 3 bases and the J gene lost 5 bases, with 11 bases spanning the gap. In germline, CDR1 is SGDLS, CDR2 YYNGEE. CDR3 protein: CASSATGGYGYTF. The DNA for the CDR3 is TGTGCCAGCAGCGCAACCGGGGGTTATGGCTACACCTTC. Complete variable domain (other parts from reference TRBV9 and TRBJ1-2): DSGVTQTPKHLITATGQRVTLRCSPRSGDLSVYWYQQSLDQGLQFLIQYYNGEERAKGNILERFSAQQFPDLHSELNLSSLELGDSALYFCASSATGGYGYTFGSGTRLTVV.

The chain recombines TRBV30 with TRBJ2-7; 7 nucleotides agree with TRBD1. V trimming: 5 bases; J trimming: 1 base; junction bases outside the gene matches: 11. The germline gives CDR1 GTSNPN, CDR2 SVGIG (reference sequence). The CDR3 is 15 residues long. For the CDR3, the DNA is TGTGCCTGGGGAGAAGACAGGGCTAATTCCTACGAGCAGTACTTC. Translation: CAWGEDRANSYEQYF.

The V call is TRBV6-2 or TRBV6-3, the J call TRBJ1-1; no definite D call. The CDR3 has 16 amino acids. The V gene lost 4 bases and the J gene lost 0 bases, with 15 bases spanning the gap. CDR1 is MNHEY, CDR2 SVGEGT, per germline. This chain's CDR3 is CASSSSDWPMNTEAFF. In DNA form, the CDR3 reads TGTGCCAGCAGTTCCTCGGACTGGCCAATGAACACTGAAGCTTTCTTT.

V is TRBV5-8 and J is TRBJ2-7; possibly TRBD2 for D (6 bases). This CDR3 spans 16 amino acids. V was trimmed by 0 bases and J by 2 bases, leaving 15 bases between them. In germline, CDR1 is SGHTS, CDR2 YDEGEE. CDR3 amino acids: CASSLGSGEMAYEQYF. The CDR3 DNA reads TGTGCCAGCAGCTTGGGGTCGGGGGAAATGGCCTACGAGCAGTACTTC.

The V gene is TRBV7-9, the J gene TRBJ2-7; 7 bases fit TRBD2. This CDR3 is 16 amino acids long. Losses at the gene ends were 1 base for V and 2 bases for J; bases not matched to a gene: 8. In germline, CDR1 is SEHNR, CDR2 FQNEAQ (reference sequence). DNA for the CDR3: TGTGCCAGCAGCTTAGGGGAAGCGGGACTGACCTACGAGCAGTACTTC. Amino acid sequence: CASSLGEAGLTYEQYF.

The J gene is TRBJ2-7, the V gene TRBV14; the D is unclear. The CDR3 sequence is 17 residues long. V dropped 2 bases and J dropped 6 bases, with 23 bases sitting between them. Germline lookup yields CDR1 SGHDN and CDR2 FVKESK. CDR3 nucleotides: TGTGCCAGCAGCCAATTTCTGGCCAGTTCTTCCTTGGTCGAGCAGTACTTC. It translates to CASSQFLASSSLVEQYF.